This T cell receptor beta chain stems from a study of blood T cell repertoires in COVID-19. Each participant's cohort was designated according to participant-reported clinical history. This CDR3 region has 16 residues. The germline V gene has CDR1 MDHEN and CDR2 SYDVKM. V dropped 5 bases and J dropped 0 bases, with 16 bases sitting between them. Only in-frame clones appear in the TCRdb table, and some are missing; sequencing was by immunoSEQ multiplex PCR. The data hold about 260,000 clones, with about 90% observed a single time. This TCR derives from a man between 45 and 60 years old who had been exposed to COVID-19. V is TRBV28 and J is TRBJ2-5; maybe TRBD1 (6 bases). The material sequenced was PBMCs or T cells enriched from blood (not recorded which). This chain's CDR3 is CASSAAGTLYQETQYF. CDR3 in DNA: TGTGCCAGCAGTGCTGCCGGGACATTGTACCAAGAGACCCAGTACTTC. Filled out from reference TRBV28 and TRBJ2-5, the complete variable domain reads DVKVTQSSRYLVKRTGEKVFLECVQDMDHENMFWYRQDPGLGLRLIYFSYDVKMKEKGDIPEGYSVSREKKERFSLILESASTNQTSMYLCASSAAGTLYQETQYFGPGTRLLVL.